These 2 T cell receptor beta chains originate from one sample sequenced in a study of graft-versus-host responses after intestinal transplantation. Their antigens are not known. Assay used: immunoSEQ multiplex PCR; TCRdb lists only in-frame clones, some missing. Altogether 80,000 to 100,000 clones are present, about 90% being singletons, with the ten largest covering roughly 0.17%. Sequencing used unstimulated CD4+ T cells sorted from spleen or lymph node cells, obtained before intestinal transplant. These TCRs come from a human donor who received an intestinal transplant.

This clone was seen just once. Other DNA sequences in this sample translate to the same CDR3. The CDR3 loop reads CASSRLAGGNEQFF. The CDR3 bases are TGTGCCAGCAGTCGACTAGCGGGAGGCAATGAGCAGTTCTTC. V is TRBV6-6 and J is TRBJ2-1, with 13 bases that match TRBD2. Germline values: CDR1 MNHNY, CDR2 SVGAGI (reference sequence). The ends lost 5 bases at V and 6 bases at J; junction bases unmatched: 1. The CDR3 is 14 residues long.

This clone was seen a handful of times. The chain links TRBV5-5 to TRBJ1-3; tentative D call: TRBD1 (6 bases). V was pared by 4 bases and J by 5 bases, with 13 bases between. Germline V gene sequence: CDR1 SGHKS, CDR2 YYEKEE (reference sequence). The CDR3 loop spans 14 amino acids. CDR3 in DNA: TGTGCCAGCAGCCCAGGGGCAGGGAGAAACACCATATATTTT. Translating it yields CASSPGAGRNTIYF. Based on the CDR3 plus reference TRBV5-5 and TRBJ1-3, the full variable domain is DAGVTQSPTHLIKTRGQQVTLRCSPISGHKSVSWYQQVLGQGPQFIFQYYEKEERGRGNFPDRFSARQFPNYSSELNVNALLLGDSALYLCASSPGAGRNTIYFGEGSWLTVV.